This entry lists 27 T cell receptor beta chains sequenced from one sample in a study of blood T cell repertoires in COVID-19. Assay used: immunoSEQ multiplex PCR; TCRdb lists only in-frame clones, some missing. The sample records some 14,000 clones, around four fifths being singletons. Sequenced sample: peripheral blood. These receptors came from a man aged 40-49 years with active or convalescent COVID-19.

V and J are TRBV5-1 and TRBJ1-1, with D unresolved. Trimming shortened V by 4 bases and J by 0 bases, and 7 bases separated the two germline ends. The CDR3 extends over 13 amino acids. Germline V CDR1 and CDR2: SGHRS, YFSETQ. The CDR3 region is CASSRVLNTEAFF. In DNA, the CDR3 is TGCGCCAGCAGCCGGGTGTTGAACACTGAAGCTTTCTTT.

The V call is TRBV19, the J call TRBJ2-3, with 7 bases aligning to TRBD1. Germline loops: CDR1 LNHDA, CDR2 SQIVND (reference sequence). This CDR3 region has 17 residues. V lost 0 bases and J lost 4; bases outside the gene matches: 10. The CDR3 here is CASSIEPTGLRADTQYF. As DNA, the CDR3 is TGTGCCAGTAGTATAGAACCGACAGGGTTGAGGGCAGATACGCAGTATTTT. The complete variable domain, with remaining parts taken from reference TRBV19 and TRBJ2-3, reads DGGITQSPKYLFRKEGQNVTLSCEQNLNHDAMYWYRQDPGQGLRLIYYSQIVNDFQKGDIAEGYSVSREKKESFPLTVTSAQKNPTAFYLCASSIEPTGLRADTQYFGPGTRLTVL.

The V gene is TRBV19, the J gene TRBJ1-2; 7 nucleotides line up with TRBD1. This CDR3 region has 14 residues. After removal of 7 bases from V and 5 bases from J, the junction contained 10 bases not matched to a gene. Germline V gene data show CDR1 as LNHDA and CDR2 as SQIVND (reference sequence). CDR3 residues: CASISRTGAYGYTF. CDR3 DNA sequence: TGTGCCAGTATAAGTCGGACAGGAGCTTATGGCTACACCTTC.

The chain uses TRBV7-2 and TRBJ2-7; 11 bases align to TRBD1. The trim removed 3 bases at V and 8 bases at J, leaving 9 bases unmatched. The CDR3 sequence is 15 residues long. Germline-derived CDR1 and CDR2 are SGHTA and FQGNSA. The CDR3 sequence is CASSFPGTGGEQQYF. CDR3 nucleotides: TGTGCCAGCAGCTTCCCCGGGACAGGGGGGGAACAGCAGTACTTC. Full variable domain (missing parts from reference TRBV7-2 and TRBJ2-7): GAGVSQSPSNKVTEKGKDVELRCDPISGHTALYWYRQSLGQGLEFLIYFQGNSAPDKSGLPSDRFSAERTGGSVSTLTIQRTQQEDSAVYLCASSFPGTGGEQQYFGPGTRLTVT.

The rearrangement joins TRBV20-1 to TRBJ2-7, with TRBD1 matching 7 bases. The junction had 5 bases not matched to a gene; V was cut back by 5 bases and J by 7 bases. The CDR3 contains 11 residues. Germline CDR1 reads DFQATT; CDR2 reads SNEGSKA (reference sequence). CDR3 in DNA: TGCAGTGCTTCACAGGGGTCTGAGCAGTACTTC. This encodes CSASQGSEQYF.

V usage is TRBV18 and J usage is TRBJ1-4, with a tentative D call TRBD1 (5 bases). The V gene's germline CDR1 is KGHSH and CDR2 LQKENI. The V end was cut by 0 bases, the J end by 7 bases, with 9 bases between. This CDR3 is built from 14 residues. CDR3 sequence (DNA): TGTGCCAGCTCACCACCTGCAGGGCTTGAAAAACTGTTTTTT. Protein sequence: CASSPPAGLEKLFF.

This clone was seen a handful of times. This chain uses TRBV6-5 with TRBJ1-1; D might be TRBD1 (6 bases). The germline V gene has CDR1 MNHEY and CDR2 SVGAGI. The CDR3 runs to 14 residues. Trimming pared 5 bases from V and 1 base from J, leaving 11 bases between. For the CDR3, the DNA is TGTGCCAGCAGTATAGGGGGACCGAACACTGAAGCTTTCTTT. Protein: CASSIGGPNTEAFF.

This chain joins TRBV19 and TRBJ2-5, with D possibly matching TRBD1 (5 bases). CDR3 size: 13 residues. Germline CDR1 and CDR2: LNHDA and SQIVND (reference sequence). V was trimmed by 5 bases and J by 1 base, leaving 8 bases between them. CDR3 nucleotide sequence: TGTGCCAGTAGTGTGACAGTCCAAGAGACCCAGTACTTC. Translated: CASSVTVQETQYF.

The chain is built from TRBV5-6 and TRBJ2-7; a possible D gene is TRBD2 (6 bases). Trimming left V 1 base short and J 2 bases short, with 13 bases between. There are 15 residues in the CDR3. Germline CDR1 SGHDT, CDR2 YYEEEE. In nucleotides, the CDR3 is TGTGCCAGCAGCTTGACGGGACTCCTTACCTACGAGCAGTACTTC. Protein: CASSLTGLLTYEQYF.

CDR3 in amino acids: CASSVVGVSTDTQYF. Written as DNA, the CDR3 is TGTGCCAGCAGCGTAGTAGGGGTGAGCACAGATACGCAGTATTTT. This chain links TRBV9 with TRBJ2-3, with a weak D call TRBD1 (5 bases). The CDR3 loop spans 15 amino acids. The V end was cut by 0 bases, the J end by 0 bases, with 8 bases between. The V gene's germline CDR1 is SGDLS and CDR2 YYNGEE.

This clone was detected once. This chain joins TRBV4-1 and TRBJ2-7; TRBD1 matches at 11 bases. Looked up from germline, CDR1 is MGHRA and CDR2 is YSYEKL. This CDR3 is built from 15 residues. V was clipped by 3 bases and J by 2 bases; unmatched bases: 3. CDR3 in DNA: TGCGCCAGCAGCCAGCCGGGACAGGGGGCCTACGAGCAGTACTTC. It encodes CASSQPGQGAYEQYF.

DNA for the CDR3: TGTGCCAGCAGCCAGGAGCTGGGGCAGTTGAACACCGGGGAGCTGTTTTTT. This encodes CASSQELGQLNTGELFF. The chain employs TRBV4-2 and TRBJ2-2, with D perhaps TRBD1 (5 bases). CDR1 and CDR2 (germline): LGHNA, YNFKEQ. This CDR3 spans 17 amino acids. Trimming removed 3 bases at V and 1 base at J, with 15 bases between.

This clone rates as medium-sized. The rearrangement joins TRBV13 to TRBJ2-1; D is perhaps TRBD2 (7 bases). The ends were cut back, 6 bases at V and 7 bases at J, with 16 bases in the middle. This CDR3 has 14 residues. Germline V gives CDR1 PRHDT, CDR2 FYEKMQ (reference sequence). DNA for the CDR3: TGTGCCAGCAGTATAAGGGGGGAGGGAAATGAGCAGTTCTTC. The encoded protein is CASSIRGEGNEQFF.

CDR3 amino acids: CASSQAGFTGELFF. The CDR3 nucleotides read TGCGCCAGCAGCCAAGCTGGCTTTACCGGGGAGCTGTTTTTT. The gene calls are TRBV4-1 and TRBJ2-2; D uncertain. The CDR3 extends over 14 amino acids. With 1 base removed from V and 5 bases from J, the gap between germline ends came to 8 bases. Germline assignment: CDR1 MGHRA and CDR2 YSYEKL.

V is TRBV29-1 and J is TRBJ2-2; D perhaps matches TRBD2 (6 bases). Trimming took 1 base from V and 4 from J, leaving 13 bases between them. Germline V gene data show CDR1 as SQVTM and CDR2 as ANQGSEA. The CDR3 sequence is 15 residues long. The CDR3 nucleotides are TGCAGCGTTGAAGGGCGGGGAGAAGTCACCGGGGAGCTGTTTTTT. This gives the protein CSVEGRGEVTGELFF.

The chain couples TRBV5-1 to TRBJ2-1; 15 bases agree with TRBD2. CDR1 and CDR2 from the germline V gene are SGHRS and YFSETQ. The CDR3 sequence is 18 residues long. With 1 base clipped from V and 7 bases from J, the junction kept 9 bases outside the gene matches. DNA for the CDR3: TGCGCCAGCAGCTTGTGGACTAGCGGGGGGGCTAGTTTAAATGAGCAGTTCTTC. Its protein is CASSLWTSGGASLNEQFF.

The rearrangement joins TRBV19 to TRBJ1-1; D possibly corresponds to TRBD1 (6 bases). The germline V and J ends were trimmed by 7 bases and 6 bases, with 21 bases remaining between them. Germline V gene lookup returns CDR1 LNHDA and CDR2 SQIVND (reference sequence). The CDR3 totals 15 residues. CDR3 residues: CASKARDIKGAEAFF. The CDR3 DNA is TGTGCCAGTAAGGCTAGGGACATAAAGGGGGCTGAAGCTTTCTTT.

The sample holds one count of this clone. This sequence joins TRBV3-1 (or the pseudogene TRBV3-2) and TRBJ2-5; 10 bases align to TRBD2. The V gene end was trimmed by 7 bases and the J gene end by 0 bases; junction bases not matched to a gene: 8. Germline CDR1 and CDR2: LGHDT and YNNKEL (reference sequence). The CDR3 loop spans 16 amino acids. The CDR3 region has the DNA TGTGCCAGCACACCTTTAGCGGGGGGCAACCAAGAGACCCAGTACTTC. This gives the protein CASTPLAGGNQETQYF.

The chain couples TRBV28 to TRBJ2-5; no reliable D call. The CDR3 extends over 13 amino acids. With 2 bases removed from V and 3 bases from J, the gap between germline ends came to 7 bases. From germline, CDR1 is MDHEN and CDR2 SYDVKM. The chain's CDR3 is CASSLGREETQYF. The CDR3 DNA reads TGTGCCAGCAGTTTAGGTAGAGAAGAGACCCAGTACTTC.

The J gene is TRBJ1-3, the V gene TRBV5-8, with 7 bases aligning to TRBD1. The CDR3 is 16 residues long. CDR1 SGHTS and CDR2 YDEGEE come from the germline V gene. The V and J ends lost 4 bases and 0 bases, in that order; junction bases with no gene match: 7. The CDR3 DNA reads TGTGCCAGCAGCCCAACAGGGGCTCTCTCTGGAAACACCATATATTTT. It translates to CASSPTGALSGNTIYF.

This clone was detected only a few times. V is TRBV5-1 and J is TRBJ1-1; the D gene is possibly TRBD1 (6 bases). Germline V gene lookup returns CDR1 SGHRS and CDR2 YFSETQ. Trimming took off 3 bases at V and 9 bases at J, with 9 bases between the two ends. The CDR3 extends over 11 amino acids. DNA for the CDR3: TGCGCCAGCAGCTCGGGGGGGCAAGCTTTCTTT. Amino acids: CASSSGGQAFF.

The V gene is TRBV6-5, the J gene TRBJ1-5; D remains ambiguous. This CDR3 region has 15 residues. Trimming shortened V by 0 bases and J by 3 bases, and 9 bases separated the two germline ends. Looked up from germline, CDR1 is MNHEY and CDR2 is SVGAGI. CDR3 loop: CASSYSGSNNQPQHF. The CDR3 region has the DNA TGTGCCAGCAGTTACTCAGGGAGCAACAATCAGCCCCAGCATTTT.

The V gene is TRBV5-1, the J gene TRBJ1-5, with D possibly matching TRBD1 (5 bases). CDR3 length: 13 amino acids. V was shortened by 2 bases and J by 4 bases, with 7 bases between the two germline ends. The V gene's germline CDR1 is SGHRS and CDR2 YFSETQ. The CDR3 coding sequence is TGCGCCAGCAGCTTCGGGGGAAATCAGCCCCAGCATTTT. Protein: CASSFGGNQPQHF.

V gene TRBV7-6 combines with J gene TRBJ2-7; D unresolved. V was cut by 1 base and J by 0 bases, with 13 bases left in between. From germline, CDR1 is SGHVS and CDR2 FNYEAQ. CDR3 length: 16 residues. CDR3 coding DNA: TGTGCCAGCAGCTTAGGTTTGGCAGGCAGCTCCTACGAGCAGTACTTC. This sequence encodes CASSLGLAGSSYEQYF.

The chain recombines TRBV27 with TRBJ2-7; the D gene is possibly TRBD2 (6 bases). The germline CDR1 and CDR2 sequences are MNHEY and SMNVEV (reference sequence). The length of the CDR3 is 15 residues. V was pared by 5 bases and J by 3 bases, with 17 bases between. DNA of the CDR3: TGTGCCAGCAGTGCCCCGGGGGAGCCCCTCTACGAGCAGTACTTC. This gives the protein CASSAPGEPLYEQYF.

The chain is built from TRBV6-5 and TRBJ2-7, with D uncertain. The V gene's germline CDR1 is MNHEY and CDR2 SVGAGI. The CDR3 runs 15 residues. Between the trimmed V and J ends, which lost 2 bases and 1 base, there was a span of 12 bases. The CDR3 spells CASSYVHGASYEQYF. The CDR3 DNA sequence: TGTGCCAGCAGTTACGTACATGGAGCATCCTACGAGCAGTACTTC.

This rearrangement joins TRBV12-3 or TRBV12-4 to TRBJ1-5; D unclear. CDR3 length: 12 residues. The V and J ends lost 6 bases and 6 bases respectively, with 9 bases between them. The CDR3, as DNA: TGTGCCAGCAGCTTATTTCTTCAGCCCCAGCATTTT. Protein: CASSLFLQPQHF.